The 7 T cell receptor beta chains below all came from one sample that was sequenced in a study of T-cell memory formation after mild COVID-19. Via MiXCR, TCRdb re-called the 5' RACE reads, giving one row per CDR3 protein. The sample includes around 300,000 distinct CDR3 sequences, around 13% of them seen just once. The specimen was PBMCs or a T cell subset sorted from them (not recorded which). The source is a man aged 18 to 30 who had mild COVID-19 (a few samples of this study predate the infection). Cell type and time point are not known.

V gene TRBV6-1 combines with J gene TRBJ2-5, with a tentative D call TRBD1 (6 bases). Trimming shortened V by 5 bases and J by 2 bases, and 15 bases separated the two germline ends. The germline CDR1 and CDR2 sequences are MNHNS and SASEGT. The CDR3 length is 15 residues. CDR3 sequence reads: CASSLRTDRQETQYF. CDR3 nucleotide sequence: TGTGCCAGCAGTCTACGGACAGACCGACAAGAGACCCAGTACTTC.

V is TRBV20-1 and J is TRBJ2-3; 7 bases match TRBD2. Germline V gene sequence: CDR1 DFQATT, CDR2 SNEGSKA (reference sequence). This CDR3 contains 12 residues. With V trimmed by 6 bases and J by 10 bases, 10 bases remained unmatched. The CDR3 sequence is CSAPPAGLSQYF. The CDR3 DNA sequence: TGCAGTGCACCCCCAGCGGGGCTCTCGCAGTATTTT.

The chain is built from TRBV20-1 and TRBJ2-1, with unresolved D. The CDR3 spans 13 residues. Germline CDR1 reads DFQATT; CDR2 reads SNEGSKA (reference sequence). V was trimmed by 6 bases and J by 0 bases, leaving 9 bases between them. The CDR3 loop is CSAALSSYNEQFF. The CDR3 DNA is TGCAGTGCAGCCCTTAGCTCCTACAATGAGCAGTTCTTC.

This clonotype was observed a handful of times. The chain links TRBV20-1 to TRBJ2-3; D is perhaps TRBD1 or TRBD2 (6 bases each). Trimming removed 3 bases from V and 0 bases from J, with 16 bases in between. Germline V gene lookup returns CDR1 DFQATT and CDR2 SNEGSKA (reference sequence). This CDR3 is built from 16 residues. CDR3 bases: TGCAGTGCTAGTCCCGGGGGCGGATCTAGCACAGATACGCAGTATTTT. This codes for CSASPGGGSSTDTQYF.

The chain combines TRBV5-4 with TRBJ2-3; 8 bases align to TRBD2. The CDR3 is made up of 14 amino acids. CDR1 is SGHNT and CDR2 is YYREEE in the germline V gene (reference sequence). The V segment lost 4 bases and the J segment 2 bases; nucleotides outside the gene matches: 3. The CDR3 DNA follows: TGTGCCAGCAGCCCGGGGGGGTTCACAGATACGCAGTATTTT. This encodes CASSPGGFTDTQYF.

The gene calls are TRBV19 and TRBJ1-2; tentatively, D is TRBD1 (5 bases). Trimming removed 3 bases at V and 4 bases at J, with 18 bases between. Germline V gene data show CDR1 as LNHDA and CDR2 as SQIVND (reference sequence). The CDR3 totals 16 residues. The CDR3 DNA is TGTGCCAGTAGTATTCCTCGGGGGAGTGTGGGCTATGGCTACACCTTC. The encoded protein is CASSIPRGSVGYGYTF.

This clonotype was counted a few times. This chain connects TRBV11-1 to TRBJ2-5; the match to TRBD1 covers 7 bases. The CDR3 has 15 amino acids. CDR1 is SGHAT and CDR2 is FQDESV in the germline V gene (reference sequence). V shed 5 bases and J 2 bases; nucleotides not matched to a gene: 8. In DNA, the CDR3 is TGTGCCAGCAGCCAAAGGACAGGATCGCAAGAGACCCAGTACTTC. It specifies CASSQRTGSQETQYF.